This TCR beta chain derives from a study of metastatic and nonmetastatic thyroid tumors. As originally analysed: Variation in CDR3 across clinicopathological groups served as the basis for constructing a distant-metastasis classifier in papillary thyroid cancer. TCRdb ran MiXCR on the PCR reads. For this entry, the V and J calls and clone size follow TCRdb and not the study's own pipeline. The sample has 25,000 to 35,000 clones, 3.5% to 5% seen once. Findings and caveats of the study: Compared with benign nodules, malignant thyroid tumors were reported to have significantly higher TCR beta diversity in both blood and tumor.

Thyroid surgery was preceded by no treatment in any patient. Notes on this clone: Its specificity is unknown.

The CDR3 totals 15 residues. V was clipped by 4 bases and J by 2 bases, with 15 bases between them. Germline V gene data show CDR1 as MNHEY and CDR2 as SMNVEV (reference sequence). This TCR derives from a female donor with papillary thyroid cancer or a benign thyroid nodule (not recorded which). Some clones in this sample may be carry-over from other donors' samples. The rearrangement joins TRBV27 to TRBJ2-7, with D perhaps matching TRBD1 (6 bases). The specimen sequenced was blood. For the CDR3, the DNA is TGTGCCAGCAGTTCTTTTCGGACAGCGACCTACGAGCAGTACTTC. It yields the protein CASSSFRTATYEQYF.